These T cell receptor beta chains were read from a single sample in a study of cytomegalovirus exposure and HLA in healthy donors. TCRdb keeps only in-frame clones here, not all; method: immunoSEQ multiplex PCR. This sample has tens of thousands of clones, with 90% to 97% found just once. Material for sequencing was PBMCs. The origin of the receptors is a woman between 18 and 30 years old in good health and CMV-seronegative. The CDR3 runs from the conserved cysteine through the conserved F or W. The D gene is left open where the match is weak. Only part of the rows carry a size: once, few, many, or a class if the clone is expanded.

TRBV7-2,-,-,TRBJ1-4,CASSLGARAEKLFF,TGTGCCAGCAGCTTAGGGGCCAGGGCTGAAAAACTGTTTTTT
TRBV4-2,TRBD1,once,TRBJ2-7,CASSHVRRRGQGAWDEQYF,TGTGCCAGCAGCCACGTTCGGCGGCGGGGACAGGGGGCTTGGGACGAGCAGTACTTC
TRBV20-1,-,-,TRBJ1-1,CSARAGVGAFF,TGCAGTGCTAGGGCAGGGGTCGGAGCTTTCTTT
TRBV6-1,-,-,TRBJ2-2,CASSEQGNTGELFF,TGTGCCAGCAGTGAACAGGGGAACACCGGGGAGCTGTTTTTT
TRBV5-5,-,-,TRBJ2-7,CASSFLYGQYF,TGTGCCAGCAGCTTCCTATATGGGCAGTACTTC
TRBV27,-,-,TRBJ2-7,CASSGVGPSYEQYF,TGTGCCAGCAGTGGTGTGGGGCCTTCCTACGAGCAGTACTTC
TRBV4-1,-,-,TRBJ2-5,CASSQAGRETQYF,TGCGCCAGCAGCCAAGCCGGTCGGGAGACCCAGTACTTC
TRBV2,TRBD1,-,TRBJ1-5,CASSGGQAVGQPQHF,TGTGCCAGCAGCGGGGGACAGGCGGTCGGTCAGCCCCAGCATTTT
TRBV5-1,TRBD1,-,TRBJ2-5,CASSPRGDRGETQYF,TGCGCCAGCAGCCCAAGGGGGGACAGGGGGGAGACCCAGTACTTC
TRBV2,-,-,TRBJ2-5,CASSVGLAGTQYF,TGTGCCAGCAGTGTAGGGCTAGCCGGGACCCAGTACTTC
TRBV6-1,TRBD1,-,TRBJ2-2,CASRGQGEAGELFF,TGTGCCAGCAGGGGACAGGGGGAGGCCGGGGAGCTGTTTTTT